The 3 T cell receptor beta chains presented below share a single source sample, sequenced in a study of human T cells and chemical hapten exposure. In TCRdb, the RACE reads were re-called with MiXCR into one record per CDR3 protein. In the table there are under 50,000 distinct CDR3 sequences, 9% to 9.5% of which are singletons. Specified time point: patch test 3, about 24 weeks after DPC sensitization. Described treatment: therapeutic diphenylcyclopropenone sensitization with weekly scalp DPC. Extraction yielded total RNA from whole blood (unfractionated). This material consisted of whole blood, taken in connection with sensitization to the hapten diphenylcyclopropenone (DPC). The source of these receptors is a man aged 50-60 years with alopecia areata. Some clones in this sample may be carry-over from other donors' samples.

The rearrangement joins TRBV18 to TRBJ2-3; D is unclear. Trimming left V 5 bases short and J 5 bases short, with 8 bases between. Germline CDR1 reads KGHSH; CDR2 reads LQKENI. This CDR3 has 12 amino acids. CDR3 sequence reads: CASSSLGDTQYF. Written as DNA, the CDR3 is TGTGCCAGCTCATCACTGGGAGATACGCAGTATTTT.

The chain is built from TRBV6-1 and TRBJ1-1; D is undetermined. The ends were cut back, 3 bases at V and 6 bases at J, with 8 bases in the middle. The germline gives CDR1 MNHNS, CDR2 SASEGT. CDR3 length: 12 residues. CDR3 sequence reads: CASSESGAEAFF. CDR3 DNA sequence: TGTGCCAGCAGTGAGTCCGGGGCTGAAGCTTTCTTT.

This clonotype was detected many times. This chain links TRBV28 with TRBJ1-1; 9 bases fit TRBD1. V dropped 6 bases and J dropped 3; count of bases not matched to a gene: 8. Germline CDR1 and CDR2: MDHEN and SYDVKM. CDR3 length: 15 residues. Here the CDR3 reads CASRPQGARYTEAFF. In DNA, the CDR3 is TGTGCCAGCAGACCACAGGGGGCAAGATACACTGAAGCTTTCTTT.